The 16 T cell receptor beta chains below all came from one sample that was sequenced in a study of HIV-infected patients and healthy controls. All unsorted peripheral T cells were captured because whole blood was used without fractionation. About 450 ng RNA was reverse transcribed with alpha and beta constant-region primers. Each of the alpha and beta chains got its own library through chain-specific third strand synthesis with indices. One entry per CDR3 protein, called by TCRdb with MiXCR from the 5' RACE reads. The top ten hold 1.9% of the sample, which has 17,000 or so distinct CDR3 sequences, approximately 5% seen once. Specimen: blood. All receptors derive from an adult in good health.

This clonotype showed up many times. The CDR3 sequence: CSARDRGGMNTEAFF. CDR3 nucleotide sequence: TGCAGTGCTAGAGACAGGGGGGGGATGAACACTGAAGCTTTCTTT. The chain has TRBV20-1 and TRBJ1-1, with 7 bases aligning to TRBD1. V was clipped by 0 bases and J by 0 bases; unmatched bases: 4. The CDR3 covers 15 residues. Germline CDR1 and CDR2: DFQATT and SNEGSKA (reference sequence).

This clonotype showed up many times. This sequence joins TRBV6-5 and TRBJ2-1, with D possibly matching TRBD1 (5 bases). The germline V gene has CDR1 MNHEY and CDR2 SVGAGI. This CDR3 contains 14 residues. Trimming pared 2 bases from V and 9 bases from J, leaving 14 bases between. CDR3 nucleotides: TGTGCCAGCAGTTACGAAAGGGGTCTCACTGAGCAGTTCTTC. Amino acid sequence: CASSYERGLTEQFF.

This clonotype was picked up a small number of times. The V gene is TRBV2, the J gene TRBJ2-7; TRBD2 agrees at 8 bases. Germline V gives CDR1 SNHLY, CDR2 FYNNEI. The CDR3 is 12 residues long. Trimming at V came to 5 bases and at J to 5 bases, leaving 2 bases not matched to a gene. The CDR3 here is CASSLTSDEQYF. CDR3 nucleotides: TGTGCCAGCAGTTTGACTAGCGACGAGCAGTACTTC.

This clonotype was picked up many times. The V and J genes are TRBV6-6 and TRBJ2-1, with TRBD2 matching over 10 bases. With V trimmed by 5 bases and J by 7 bases, 14 bases remained unmatched. CDR3 length: 17 residues. Germline V gives CDR1 MNHNY, CDR2 SVGAGI (reference sequence). The CDR3 sequence is CASSTRGLAGGWNEQFF. CDR3 DNA: TGTGCCAGCAGTACCCGTGGATTAGCGGGGGGTTGGAATGAGCAGTTCTTC.

Sample share makes this clonotype medium-sized. The chain combines TRBV4-2 with TRBJ2-1, with D possibly called TRBD1 or TRBD2 (6 bases each). The CDR3 runs 16 residues. Germline V gene sequence: CDR1 LGHNA, CDR2 YNFKEQ. V was cut by 4 bases and J by 4 bases, with 17 bases left in between. The CDR3 protein is CASSPRARGEYNEQFF. Here the CDR3 DNA reads TGTGCCAGCAGCCCTCGGGCGAGGGGGGAATACAATGAGCAGTTCTTC.

By frequency in the sample, this clonotype is medium-sized. V usage is TRBV6-2 or TRBV6-3 and J usage is TRBJ1-1, with 8 bases aligning to TRBD1. This CDR3 comprises 15 residues. Germline V gene lookup returns CDR1 MNHEY and CDR2 SVGEGT. Losses at the gene ends were 6 bases for V and 4 bases for J; bases not matched to a gene: 10. The DNA of the CDR3 is TGTGCCAGCAGAAGGGGCGGACAGGGAAGCACTGAAGCTTTCTTT. Protein product: CASRRGGQGSTEAFF.

This clonotype was recorded at least ten times. The chain carries TRBV7-8 and TRBJ1-5; 8 bases fit TRBD1. The CDR3 is 15 residues long. Per germline, CDR1 SGHVS and CDR2 FQNEAQ. After removal of 1 base from V and 10 bases from J, the junction contained 9 bases not matched to a gene. DNA for the CDR3: TGTGCCAGCAGCTTAGTGGGGACAGGCGGCGTTCCCCAGCATTTT. As protein: CASSLVGTGGVPQHF.

This chain connects TRBV7-3 to TRBJ2-3, with 7 bases identical to TRBD2. With 5 bases clipped from V and 0 bases from J, the junction kept 8 bases outside the gene matches. CDR1 SGHTA and CDR2 FQGTGA come from the germline V gene. The CDR3 runs 16 residues. This CDR3 reads CASSPVGGISTDTQYF. In nucleotides, the CDR3 is TGTGCCAGCAGCCCAGTCGGGGGGATTAGCACAGATACGCAGTATTTT.

At least ten counts were recorded for this clonotype. The rearrangement joins TRBV19 to TRBJ1-5, with 8 bases aligning to TRBD1. This CDR3 contains 14 residues. V dropped 8 bases and J dropped 2; count of bases not matched to a gene: 5. Per the germline V gene, CDR1 is LNHDA and CDR2 is SQIVND (reference sequence). The CDR3 is CASAGQGGNQPQHF. CDR3 nucleotides: TGTGCCAGTGCCGGACAGGGTGGCAATCAGCCCCAGCATTTT.

By share of the sample, this clonotype is medium-sized. The chain couples TRBV9 to TRBJ1-3; tentatively, D is TRBD1 (5 bases). V gave up 3 bases and J gave up 7 bases, with 11 bases separating them. The CDR3 is made up of 13 amino acids. Germline V gene data show CDR1 as SGDLS and CDR2 as YYNGEE. The CDR3 coding sequence is TGTGCCAGCAGCGACGACAGTACGAACACCATATATTTT. Translation: CASSDDSTNTIYF.

This clonotype has ten or more counts. The chain's CDR3 is CASSTPGTGGTEAFF. In nucleotides, the CDR3 is TGTGCCAGCTCAACCCCCGGGACAGGGGGCACTGAAGCTTTCTTT. This chain links TRBV18 with TRBJ1-1; 11 nucleotides line up with TRBD1. V shed 5 bases and J 4 bases; nucleotides not matched to a gene: 6. Per the germline V gene, CDR1 is KGHSH and CDR2 is LQKENI. The CDR3 contains 15 residues.

This clonotype occurred many times. The chain couples TRBV19 to TRBJ2-7; 12 nucleotides agree with TRBD2. This CDR3 comprises 14 residues. Trimming at V came to 6 bases and at J to 7 bases, leaving 7 bases not matched to a gene. Germline CDR1 LNHDA, CDR2 SQIVND (reference sequence). The CDR3 region has the DNA TGTGCCAGTAGCCCCGGACTAGCGGGGTTTGAGCAGTACTTC. Protein: CASSPGLAGFEQYF.

This clonotype has ten or more counts. This chain connects TRBV5-1 to TRBJ2-3; tentative D call: TRBD2 (6 bases). The CDR3 has 17 residues. Germline V gene sequence: CDR1 SGHRS, CDR2 YFSETQ. The ends were cut back, 6 bases at V and 0 bases at J, with 20 bases in the middle. The CDR3 reads CASTITARETSTDTQYF. As DNA, the CDR3 is TGCGCCAGCACTATAACCGCCCGGGAGACTAGCACAGATACGCAGTATTTT.

This clonotype was recorded at least ten times. The chain recombines TRBV29-1 with TRBJ1-1; TRBD1 matches at 8 bases. The germline CDR1 and CDR2 sequences are SQVTM and ANQGSEA. This CDR3 region has 15 residues. V lost 5 bases, J lost 2 bases, and 10 bases stayed unmatched. This chain's CDR3 is CSVRRDRSSNTEAFF. CDR3 in DNA: TGCAGCGTTCGCCGGGACAGGTCTTCCAACACTGAAGCTTTCTTT.

Ten or more counts support this clonotype. This chain joins TRBV7-9 and TRBJ1-2; a possible D gene is TRBD1 (6 bases). CDR3 length: 17 residues. Trimming took off 3 bases at V and 0 bases at J, with 17 bases between the two ends. Germline V gives CDR1 SEHNR, CDR2 FQNEAQ (reference sequence). The CDR3 DNA follows: TGTGCCAGCAGCTTCATCCCGGGACACGAAGCTAACTATGGCTACACCTTC. Its translation is CASSFIPGHEANYGYTF.

This clonotype was detected many times. The CDR3 DNA reads as TGCAGTGCTAGAGATCCGGGAGTAGGTATTGGGGAAAAACTGTTTTTT. Encoded protein: CSARDPGVGIGEKLFF. This chain connects TRBV20-1 to TRBJ1-4; D is unresolved. Germline loops: CDR1 DFQATT, CDR2 SNEGSKA (reference sequence). The CDR3 totals 16 residues. The germline V and J ends were trimmed by 0 bases and 8 bases, with 19 bases remaining between them.